This T cell receptor (beta chain) is drawn from a study of CD8 T cells in ankylosing spondylitis. This clonotype occurred a few times. Its antigen is still unknown. General study results and limits: Matched ankylosing spondylitis synovial fluid reportedly showed significant enrichment of disease-linked clones. Seemingly distinctive of ankylosing spondylitis blood was a TCR beta motif formed by eight highly homologous variants. Disease-associated clones were CD8+ and fairly uncommon in peripheral blood.

MiXCR, applied by TCRdb to the 5' RACE reads, yields one record per CDR3 protein. The table records some 340,000 distinct CDR3 sequences, roughly 14% of them present only once. What was sequenced was blood, either unsorted or a sorted T cell fraction (not recorded which). The TCR was taken from a male donor with ankylosing spondylitis or in good health (not recorded which).

The CDR3 loop reads CSVDGGTLNNEQFF. CDR3 coding DNA: TGCAGCGTTGATGGCGGGACCTTAAACAATGAGCAGTTCTTC. This chain connects TRBV29-1 to TRBJ2-1, with D possibly being TRBD2 (6 bases). The CDR3 totals 14 residues. Germline V lookup: CDR1 SQVTM, CDR2 ANQGSEA. V was trimmed by 3 bases and J by 5 bases, leaving 14 bases between them.